This is a list of T cell receptor beta chains from one sample in a study of blood T cell repertoires in COVID-19. Sequencing was performed with immunoSEQ multiplex PCR; in TCRdb, only in-frame clones are kept and a portion is missing. The table records about 120,000 clones, approximately 80% of them present only once. The sample was peripheral blood. The receptors come from a man aged 70 or older with acute or convalescent COVID-19. Both conserved end residues are part of each CDR3. Each record gives: J gene, V gene, D gene, clone size, CDR3 DNA, CDR3 protein. A D gene is named only where the DNA matches it firmly. Part of the rows lack a size; the others show once, few, many or a class for expanded clones.

j_call: TRBJ2-1
v_call: TRBV12-5
d_call: TRBD1
clone_size: once
cdr3_nt: TGTGCTAGTGGTTTGGGACAGGGGTTCTACAATGAGCAGTTCTTC
cdr3_aa: CASGLGQGFYNEQFF

j_call: TRBJ2-7
v_call: TRBV18
d_call: TRBD2
clone_size: NA
cdr3_nt: TGTGCCAGCTCACCAAGCTCTGGCGGGAGCAACGAGCAGTACTTC
cdr3_aa: CASSPSSGGSNEQYF

j_call: TRBJ2-7
v_call: TRBV5-5
d_call: TRBD2
clone_size: NA
cdr3_nt: TGTGCCAGCAGCTTTCTAGCGGGGGGGACCTACGAGCAGTACTTC
cdr3_aa: CASSFLAGGTYEQYF

j_call: TRBJ1-3
v_call: TRBV3-1/TRBV3-2
d_call: NA
clone_size: NA
cdr3_nt: TGTGCCAGCAGCGATAGAGGGATTGCTGGAAACACCATATATTTT
cdr3_aa: CASSDRGIAGNTIYF

j_call: TRBJ1-2
v_call: TRBV2
d_call: TRBD1
clone_size: NA
cdr3_nt: TGTGCCAGCAGGGGAGACAGGGGTAACTATGGCTACACCTTC
cdr3_aa: CASRGDRGNYGYTF

j_call: TRBJ1-2
v_call: TRBV4-1
d_call: TRBD1
clone_size: NA
cdr3_nt: TGCGCCAGCAGGTACAGGGGGCGCGGCTATGGCTACACCTTC
cdr3_aa: CASRYRGRGYGYTF

j_call: TRBJ1-1
v_call: TRBV5-4
d_call: NA
clone_size: NA
cdr3_nt: TGTGCCAGCAGCCCACAGGTGGGTCAGGATGAAGCTTTCTTT
cdr3_aa: CASSPQVGQDEAFF

j_call: TRBJ2-2
v_call: TRBV5-4
d_call: NA
clone_size: once
cdr3_nt: TGTGCCAGCAGCTTTAATAGCCCCGGGGAGCTGTTTTTT
cdr3_aa: CASSFNSPGELFF

j_call: TRBJ1-4
v_call: TRBV28
d_call: NA
clone_size: NA
cdr3_nt: TGTGCCAGCAGTTTCAGGGAGGGTAATGAAAAACTGTTTTTT
cdr3_aa: CASSFREGNEKLFF

j_call: TRBJ2-5
v_call: TRBV19
d_call: NA
clone_size: NA
cdr3_nt: TGTGCCAGTAGCTCCTCACTTTGGGAGACCCAGTACTTC
cdr3_aa: CASSSSLWETQYF

j_call: TRBJ1-4
v_call: TRBV4-3
d_call: TRBD1
clone_size: NA
cdr3_nt: TGCGCCAGCAGCGTAAAGCCGGGACAGGGAAGGGGCGGTGAAAAACTGTTTTTT
cdr3_aa: CASSVKPGQGRGGEKLFF

j_call: TRBJ1-4
v_call: TRBV19
d_call: TRBD1
clone_size: NA
cdr3_nt: TGTGCCAGTACCATTGTGGACAGGAGGGAAAAACTGTTTTTT
cdr3_aa: CASTIVDRREKLFF

j_call: TRBJ1-3
v_call: TRBV28
d_call: NA
clone_size: NA
cdr3_nt: TGTGCCAGCAGTTTGCAGGATCGACGAAACACCATATATTTT
cdr3_aa: CASSLQDRRNTIYF

j_call: TRBJ1-3
v_call: TRBV9
d_call: NA
clone_size: NA
cdr3_nt: TGTGCCAGCAGCGCCGGACAATTTTTGGGAGGAAACACCATATATTTT
cdr3_aa: CASSAGQFLGGNTIYF

j_call: TRBJ2-5
v_call: TRBV29-1
d_call: TRBD1
clone_size: NA
cdr3_nt: TGCAGCCCCCTGGACAGGGAAAGACAAGAGACCCAGTACTTC
cdr3_aa: CSPLDRERQETQYF

j_call: TRBJ2-5
v_call: TRBV21-1
d_call: NA
clone_size: NA
cdr3_nt: TGTGCCAGCAGCAAAGGACAGGGGGGTACAGAAGAGACCCAGTACTTC
cdr3_aa: CASSKGQGGTEETQYF

j_call: TRBJ1-5
v_call: TRBV4-3
d_call: NA
clone_size: NA
cdr3_nt: TGCGCCAGCAGCCAAGACCCTCCAGGGTACGGCAATCAGCCCCAGCATTTT
cdr3_aa: CASSQDPPGYGNQPQHF

j_call: TRBJ1-2
v_call: TRBV28
d_call: NA
clone_size: NA
cdr3_nt: TGTGCCAGCAGTTTCAACGGTGGCTACACCTTC
cdr3_aa: CASSFNGGYTF

j_call: TRBJ1-2
v_call: TRBV9
d_call: TRBD1
clone_size: NA
cdr3_nt: TGTGCCAGCAGCGTAGCTGGACAGGCGAACTATGGCTACACCTTC
cdr3_aa: CASSVAGQANYGYTF

j_call: TRBJ1-2
v_call: TRBV7-2
d_call: NA
clone_size: NA
cdr3_nt: TGTGCCAGCAGCTTAGAGAGAAACTATGGCTACACCTTC
cdr3_aa: CASSLERNYGYTF

j_call: TRBJ2-3
v_call: TRBV7-2
d_call: TRBD1
clone_size: NA
cdr3_nt: TGTGCCAGCAGCTTTACAGGGGGCCCAGATACGCAGTATTTT
cdr3_aa: CASSFTGGPDTQYF

j_call: TRBJ1-6
v_call: TRBV18
d_call: NA
clone_size: NA
cdr3_nt: TGTGCCAGCTCACCCGGGGGGGATGATTCACCCCTCCACTTT
cdr3_aa: CASSPGGDDSPLHF

j_call: TRBJ1-1
v_call: TRBV3-1/TRBV3-2
d_call: NA
clone_size: NA
cdr3_nt: TGTGCCAGCAGCCAAGGGGGAGGGTTTATGGGCACTGAAGCTTTCTTT
cdr3_aa: CASSQGGGFMGTEAFF

j_call: TRBJ1-2
v_call: TRBV29-1
d_call: NA
clone_size: many
cdr3_nt: TGCAGCGTTGAAAGGGGCGCCGAAAACTATGGCTACACCTTC
cdr3_aa: CSVERGAENYGYTF

j_call: TRBJ2-6
v_call: TRBV27
d_call: NA
clone_size: NA
cdr3_nt: TGTGCCAGCAGTGAGGCTCCCGGGTTTCGCTCTGGGGCCAACGTCCTGACTTTC
cdr3_aa: CASSEAPGFRSGANVLTF

j_call: TRBJ1-1
v_call: TRBV6-5
d_call: TRBD1
clone_size: once
cdr3_nt: TGTGCCAGCGCCTCGGGACAGGTAACTGAAGCTTTCTTT
cdr3_aa: CASASGQVTEAFF

j_call: TRBJ1-4
v_call: TRBV27
d_call: NA
clone_size: NA
cdr3_nt: TGTGCCAGCAGTTCGGTTGCAACTAATGAAAAACTGTTTTTT
cdr3_aa: CASSSVATNEKLFF

j_call: TRBJ2-7
v_call: TRBV7-2
d_call: TRBD2
clone_size: NA
cdr3_nt: TGTGCCAGCAGCACGGGGGGGCTAACTTACGAGCAGTACTTC
cdr3_aa: CASSTGGLTYEQYF

j_call: TRBJ1-2
v_call: TRBV21-1
d_call: NA
clone_size: NA
cdr3_nt: TGTGCCAGCAGGGGCGTGGTCCGGAAATCCTATGGCTACACCTTC
cdr3_aa: CASRGVVRKSYGYTF

j_call: TRBJ2-3
v_call: TRBV2
d_call: NA
clone_size: NA
cdr3_nt: TGTGCCAGCCGGGACTGGCACACAGATACGCAGTATTTT
cdr3_aa: CASRDWHTDTQYF

j_call: TRBJ2-7
v_call: TRBV20-1
d_call: NA
clone_size: NA
cdr3_nt: TGCAGTGCTAGTAGCTACCGGGACTCTTTCTACGAGCAGTACTTC
cdr3_aa: CSASSYRDSFYEQYF

j_call: TRBJ1-2
v_call: TRBV29-1
d_call: NA
clone_size: NA
cdr3_nt: TGCAGCGTTGATTTGGGCGGGACTTATGGCTACACCTTC
cdr3_aa: CSVDLGGTYGYTF

j_call: TRBJ2-1
v_call: TRBV5-1
d_call: TRBD2
clone_size: once
cdr3_nt: TGCGCCAGCAGCAAGATCATGCGACCGGGACTAGCGGTGGGCAATGAGCAGTTCTTC
cdr3_aa: CASSKIMRPGLAVGNEQFF

j_call: TRBJ2-2
v_call: TRBV21-1
d_call: NA
clone_size: NA
cdr3_nt: TGTGCCAGCAGCAAATACGGCGGGACAGGGGACACCGGGGAGCTGTTTTTT
cdr3_aa: CASSKYGGTGDTGELFF

j_call: TRBJ2-4
v_call: TRBV5-1
d_call: NA
clone_size: NA
cdr3_nt: TGCGCCAGCAGCCCCGGCGCCCCGGGGGCCAAAAACATTCAGTACTTC
cdr3_aa: CASSPGAPGAKNIQYF

j_call: TRBJ1-6
v_call: TRBV30
d_call: NA
clone_size: NA
cdr3_nt: TGTGCCTGGAGTGTATCAGGGTACAATTCACCCCTCCACTTT
cdr3_aa: CAWSVSGYNSPLHF

j_call: TRBJ2-3
v_call: TRBV24-1
d_call: NA
clone_size: NA
cdr3_nt: TGTGCCACCAGTCCCCGGGGCACAGATACGCAGTATTTT
cdr3_aa: CATSPRGTDTQYF

j_call: TRBJ2-7
v_call: TRBV6-6
d_call: NA
clone_size: NA
cdr3_nt: TGTGCCAGCAGTCCCCCTAGCGCCTCCTACGAGCAGTACTTC
cdr3_aa: CASSPPSASYEQYF

j_call: TRBJ2-7
v_call: TRBV5-4
d_call: NA
clone_size: NA
cdr3_nt: TGTGCCAGCGCCTGGGGCAGGGGTTCGGCCGAGCAGTACTTC
cdr3_aa: CASAWGRGSAEQYF

j_call: TRBJ1-5
v_call: TRBV19
d_call: TRBD1
clone_size: NA
cdr3_nt: TGTGCCAGTAGTATTGGACAGGGTATAAGCAATCAGCCCCAGCATTTT
cdr3_aa: CASSIGQGISNQPQHF

j_call: TRBJ2-2
v_call: TRBV5-6
d_call: NA
clone_size: NA
cdr3_nt: TGTGCCAGCAGCCTAGGACAGATTAACACCGGGGAGCTGTTTTTT
cdr3_aa: CASSLGQINTGELFF

j_call: TRBJ2-1
v_call: TRBV6-6
d_call: TRBD1
clone_size: NA
cdr3_nt: TGTGCCAGCAGCGAGATGACCGGGACAGGCAACAATGAGCAGTTCTTC
cdr3_aa: CASSEMTGTGNNEQFF

j_call: TRBJ1-5
v_call: TRBV28
d_call: NA
clone_size: NA
cdr3_nt: TGTGCCAGCAGTTTCGGAGGCAATCAGCCCCAGCATTTT
cdr3_aa: CASSFGGNQPQHF

j_call: TRBJ1-4
v_call: TRBV19
d_call: NA
clone_size: NA
cdr3_nt: TGTGCCAGTACACAGGGCTCAACTAATGAAAAACTGTTTTTT
cdr3_aa: CASTQGSTNEKLFF

j_call: TRBJ1-5
v_call: TRBV7-8
d_call: TRBD1
clone_size: NA
cdr3_nt: TGTGCCAGCAGCCCGCGGACAGGAACCGGCAATCAGCCCCAGCATTTT
cdr3_aa: CASSPRTGTGNQPQHF

j_call: TRBJ2-7
v_call: TRBV5-6
d_call: NA
clone_size: NA
cdr3_nt: TGTGCCAGCAGCTTGGGAGGGGCGGGGGAGCAGTACTTC
cdr3_aa: CASSLGGAGEQYF

j_call: TRBJ2-3
v_call: TRBV7-9
d_call: NA
clone_size: NA
cdr3_nt: TGTGCCAGCAGCCCCGGGATAGACACAGATACGCAGTATTTT
cdr3_aa: CASSPGIDTDTQYF

j_call: TRBJ2-7
v_call: TRBV15
d_call: NA
clone_size: NA
cdr3_nt: TGTGCCACCAGCAGGGAAGGACAGATCCCGGAGGACGAGCAGTACTTC
cdr3_aa: CATSREGQIPEDEQYF

j_call: TRBJ2-7
v_call: TRBV18
d_call: NA
clone_size: NA
cdr3_nt: TGTGCCAGCTCACCACCCGGATCAGGGGGGACCTACGAGCAGTACTTC
cdr3_aa: CASSPPGSGGTYEQYF

j_call: TRBJ2-2
v_call: TRBV30
d_call: NA
clone_size: NA
cdr3_nt: TGTGCCTGGAGGAGGGCGGGAAACACCGGGGAGCTGTTTTTT
cdr3_aa: CAWRRAGNTGELFF

j_call: TRBJ2-5
v_call: TRBV6-5
d_call: NA
clone_size: NA
cdr3_nt: TGTGCCAGCAGTTACACAGGCCAAGAGACCCAGTACTTC
cdr3_aa: CASSYTGQETQYF

j_call: TRBJ1-1
v_call: TRBV29-1
d_call: NA
clone_size: once
cdr3_nt: TGCAGCGTCTCGGGGGTAGGGAACACTGAAGCTTTCTTT
cdr3_aa: CSVSGVGNTEAFF

j_call: TRBJ1-5
v_call: TRBV19
d_call: NA
clone_size: NA
cdr3_nt: TGTGCCAGCAGCGGACAGCGCAATCAGCCCCAGCATTTT
cdr3_aa: CASSGQRNQPQHF

j_call: TRBJ2-3
v_call: TRBV9
d_call: NA
clone_size: NA
cdr3_nt: TGTGCCAGCAGCGTACTGGGGGCCGGAGATACGCAGTATTTT
cdr3_aa: CASSVLGAGDTQYF

j_call: TRBJ2-7
v_call: TRBV7-2
d_call: NA
clone_size: few
cdr3_nt: TGTGCCAGCAGCTTAGGGCCAGGGTTTGTCTACGAGCAGTACTTC
cdr3_aa: CASSLGPGFVYEQYF